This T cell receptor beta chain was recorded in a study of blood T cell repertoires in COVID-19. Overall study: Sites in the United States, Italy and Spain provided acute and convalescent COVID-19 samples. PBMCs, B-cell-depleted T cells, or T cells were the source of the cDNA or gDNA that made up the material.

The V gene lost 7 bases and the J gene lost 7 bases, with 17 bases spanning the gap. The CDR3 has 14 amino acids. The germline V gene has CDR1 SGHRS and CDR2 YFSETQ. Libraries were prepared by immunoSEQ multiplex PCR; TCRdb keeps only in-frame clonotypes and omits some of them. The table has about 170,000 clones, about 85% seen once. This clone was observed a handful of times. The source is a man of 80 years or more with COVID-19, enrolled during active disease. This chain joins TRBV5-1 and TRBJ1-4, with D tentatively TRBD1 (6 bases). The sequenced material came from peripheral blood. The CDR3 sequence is CASRTGGRGEKLFF. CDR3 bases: TGCGCCAGCCGAACCGGAGGCAGGGGTGAAAAACTGTTTTTT.